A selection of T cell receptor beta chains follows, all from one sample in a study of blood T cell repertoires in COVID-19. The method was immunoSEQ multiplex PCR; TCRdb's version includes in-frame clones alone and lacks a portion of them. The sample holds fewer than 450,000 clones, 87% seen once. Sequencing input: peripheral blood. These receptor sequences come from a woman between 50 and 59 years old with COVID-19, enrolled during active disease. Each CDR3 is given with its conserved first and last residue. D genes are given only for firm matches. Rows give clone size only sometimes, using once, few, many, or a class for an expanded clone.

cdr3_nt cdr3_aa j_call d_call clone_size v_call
TGTGCCAGCAGCTTGACTAGCGGGAACACCGGGGAGCTGTTTTTT CASSLTSGNTGELFF TRBJ2-2 TRBD2 . TRBV7-8
TGTGCCAGCTCGTCGACTAGCGGGAGTAGTACAGATACGCAGTATTTT CASSSTSGSSTDTQYF TRBJ2-3 TRBD2 . TRBV18
TGTGCCAGCAGCCCCCCCCGGGCCTACGAGCAGTACTTC CASSPPRAYEQYF TRBJ2-7 . . TRBV11-2
TGTGCTAGTGGGTCACCGGGACAGGGGGTTGGAAACATTCAGTACTTC CASGSPGQGVGNIQYF TRBJ2-4 TRBD1 . TRBV12-5
TGTGCCAGTAGCAGGGGTAAGGACACTGAAGCTTTCTTT CASSRGKDTEAFF TRBJ1-1 . . TRBV19
TGTGCCAGCAGCCCAATAGGCCCTAGCCCGGATGAGCAGTTCTTC CASSPIGPSPDEQFF TRBJ2-1 . . TRBV11-3
TGTGCCAGCAGCTTAGCGGCTCACAGGGAAAAACTGTTTTTT CASSLAAHREKLFF TRBJ1-4 . once TRBV7-6
TGTGCCAGTAGCCTCAGGGATTTAACCTACAATGAGCAGTTCTTC CASSLRDLTYNEQFF TRBJ2-1 . . TRBV19
TGTGCCAGTAGTATAGGACAGTCGAGTACAATTAACTATGGCTACACCTTC CASSIGQSSTINYGYTF TRBJ1-2 . few TRBV19
TGTGCCACAGGACAGGGGCATGGCTACACCTTC CATGQGHGYTF TRBJ1-2 TRBD1 . TRBV3-1/TRBV3-2
TGTGCCAGCAGCGCCCGGGAGAACTACGAGCAGTACTTC CASSARENYEQYF TRBJ2-7 . . TRBV3-1/TRBV3-2
TGCAGTGCTAGTTCCCCGGAGGGCTACGAGCAGTACTTC CSASSPEGYEQYF TRBJ2-7 . . TRBV20-1
TGCGCCAGCAGCACCGGGACTTTGGCGAACACCGGGGAGCTGTTTTTT CASSTGTLANTGELFF TRBJ2-2 . . TRBV5-1
TGTGCCAGCAGCCAACCCACCCTAGCGGGAGTTGTTTACGAGCAGTACTTC CASSQPTLAGVVYEQYF TRBJ2-7 TRBD2 few TRBV14
TGTGCCAGTAGTATGCGTTCGGCGGGAGTTAACACCGGGGAGCTGTTTTTT CASSMRSAGVNTGELFF TRBJ2-2 TRBD2 . TRBV19
TGTGCCAGCAGCTTGACACAGGACATCTCCTACGAGCAGTACTTC CASSLTQDISYEQYF TRBJ2-7 . . TRBV5-5
TGCGCCAGCAGCCAAGATTCAGGAAGCAATCAGCCCCAGCATTTT CASSQDSGSNQPQHF TRBJ1-5 . . TRBV4-1
TGTGCCAGCAGCTCAGGGGTCTCTGGGGCCAACGTCCTGACTTTC CASSSGVSGANVLTF TRBJ2-6 . . TRBV7-2
TGTGCCAGCAGCTTAACAGGGGGCTTTACTGATACGCAGTATTTT CASSLTGGFTDTQYF TRBJ2-3 TRBD1 . TRBV11-3
TGTGCTAGTGGTTTAGGGGAAGAGACCCAGTACTTC CASGLGEETQYF TRBJ2-5 . . TRBV12-5
TGTGCCTGGAGTGGCCAGATGGCGGGAGGGCCAGGGGAGACCCAGTACTTC CAWSGQMAGGPGETQYF TRBJ2-5 TRBD2 . TRBV30
TGTGCCAGCAGAGGGGAGTCAGGGAGGCTCAATGAGCAGTTCTTC CASRGESGRLNEQFF TRBJ2-1 . . TRBV6-5
TGTGCCAGCAGCTTAACCGGGACAGTGGCCTACGAGCAGTACTTC CASSLTGTVAYEQYF TRBJ2-7 TRBD1 . TRBV11-3
TGTGCCAGTATCGGGACAGCCAACACTGAAGCTTTCTTT CASIGTANTEAFF TRBJ1-1 TRBD1 . TRBV19
TGTGCCAGTAGCTGGGGGGGATCCTACGAGCAGTACTTC CASSWGGSYEQYF TRBJ2-7 TRBD2 . TRBV19